This T cell receptor (beta chain) stems from a study of cytomegalovirus exposure and HLA in healthy donors. Findings and caveats of the study: Whilst most TCR sequences proved rare, a subset of public TCRs occurred across many donors.

Whether this donor was CMV seropositive was not recorded. For this clone: The antigen remains unidentified.

This CDR3 contains 16 residues. Germline-derived CDR1 and CDR2 are SGHTA and FQGNSA. V gave up 5 bases and J gave up 4 bases, with 18 bases separating them. Use of 60 Vbeta and 13 Jbeta primers characterized the PCR. Generated by immunoSEQ multiplex PCR, the TCRdb table keeps only in-frame clones and is missing some. The sample lists about 140,000 clones, around three quarters occurring once. The clonotype was recovered from a man younger than 45 in good health. The chain carries TRBV7-2 and TRBJ2-1, with D possibly matching TRBD1 (5 bases). The specimen was PBMCs. The CDR3 DNA sequence: TGTGCCAGCAGCGCATCCAGGGTCCTCCCATACAATGAGCAGTTCTTC. This codes for CASSASRVLPYNEQFF.